This T cell receptor (beta chain) was recovered during a study of CD8 T cells in ankylosing spondylitis. Many counts were recorded for this clonotype. TCRdb passed the 5' RACE reads through MiXCR, listing each CDR3 protein once. The sample lists 30,000 to 45,000 distinct CDR3 sequences, less than 4% occurring once. Sequencing was carried out using blood, either unsorted or a sorted T cell fraction (not recorded which). This TCR derives from a male donor with ankylosing spondylitis or in good health (not recorded which).

CDR3: CASSRGLAVDGELFF. The CDR3 DNA sequence: TGTGCCAGCAGCCGGGGTCTAGCGGTAGACGGGGAGCTGTTTTTT. The genes are TRBV9 and TRBJ2-2, with 7 bases identical to TRBD2. V lost 4 bases, J lost 7 bases, and 10 bases stayed unmatched. Germline V gene data show CDR1 as SGDLS and CDR2 as YYNGEE. The CDR3 length is 15 residues.